This TCR beta chain was captured by sequencing in a study of shared T cell receptors in the human thymus (dated by TCRdb to about 2021). Regarding the study in general: The study investigated the way shared, self-reactive T-cell receptor alpha chains are produced in the human thymus.

Reading the germline V gene gives CDR1 SGHTS and CDR2 YDEGEE. V is pruned by 4 bases and J by 3 bases, leaving 22 bases of the junction without a gene match. The CDR3 numbers 20 residues from cysteine through phenylalanine. Here the CDR3 DNA is all that survives: 60 bases in frame from base 1. Points on this clone: No antigen is known for it. It has no much larger one-base neighbor in the sample; base qualities were not kept.

Library generation was performed with the immunoSEQ multiplex PCR assay. TCRdb took over this immuneACCESS table, retaining in-frame rearrangements with V and J assigned. Such tables are incomplete; in checked studies, under half of the missing clones stem from an unresolved V gene, and the remainder is unexplained. This sample lists some 640,000 clones; over 75% were detected once. The ten biggest clones cover about 0.0094% of the sample. Another study also made use of these data, one on human thymus T cells. The second study also describes: The donors were immunologically healthy infants in Finland who had open corrective cardiac surgery for congenital heart defects. The thymus tissue came from surgical resects taken out during corrective cardiac surgery. Usage of V and J gene segments appeared to be biased in both the thymic and the peripheral blood repertoires. According to the related research, thymic TCR repertoires were highly overlapping among unrelated individuals. The study used 7 or 8 infant thymus samples plus four related peripheral blood samples to characterize TCR alpha and beta repertoires. The cohort included about 6 male and a couple of female infants, with donor ages spanning 7 to 244 days. After being mechanically released from the tissue, thymocytes were kept at -70 degrees C in pellets of about 8.5-34 million cells. A QIAsymphony instrument was used to extract genomic DNA from frozen cell pellets. TCRB and TCRAD loci were amplified from a standardized quantity of quality-controlled genomic DNA using the immunoSEQ multiplex PCR assay. The amplicons covered the V(D)J region and were long enough to include the CDR3 and to identify the V and J genes. The commercial immunoSEQ service was used to sequence amplicons on an Illumina platform. Corrections for primer bias and sequencing errors followed previously described methods, while TCRAD and TCRB definitions were based on the IMGT database. The repertoires were analysed using immunoSEQ Analyzer 3.0 and VDJTools for basic statistics, V/J segment usage, diversity estimates, rarefaction and pairwise overlap. Chao1, ChaoE, Efron-Thisted, Shannon and inverse Simpson indices were used to estimate diversity, which was also estimated on datasets down-sampled to the smallest sample. For repertoire overlap, CDR3 nucleotide sequence, V gene and J gene had to match strictly, and clustering was done by Jaccard-based multidimensional scaling. On average, thymus samples yielded about 810,000 unique TCRB clonotypes, whereas blood samples yielded some 80,000.

The rearrangement joined TRBV5-8 to TRBJ1-2; 9 bases in the middle match TRBD1. The receptor was isolated from a boy in the first two years of life with a congenital heart defect. Donor details come from another sample of the same person, matched by shared clones. Specimen: thymocytes. The CDR3 reads as follows: CASSTKPPTGQGGMDYGYTF. The nucleotide sequence reads as follows: TGTGCCAGCAGCACCAAACCACCCACGGGACAGGGCGGGATGGACTATGGCTACACCTTC.